Shown below are 29 T cell receptor beta chains from a single sample sequenced in a study of T cell clonotyping in hematopoietic cell transplantation. Repertoires were generated with immunoSEQ multiplex PCR, while TCRdb's copy carries only in-frame clones and drops some. The sample lists about 7,000 clones; about 83% were seen once. Sequencing was performed on PBMCs, taken 100 days after allogeneic stem cell transplant. The receptors come from a male patient aged 50 or older who had an allogeneic stem cell transplant from a related donor, so the T cells may come from the graft donor. Some clones in this sample may be carry-over from other donors' samples.

Of note for this clone: Germline and junction disagree at one end, which may indicate a read error. This chain connects TRBV6-5 to TRBJ1-4, with 8 nucleotides matching TRBD1. The germline CDR1 and CDR2 sequences are MNHEY and SVGAGI. The CDR3 totals 16 residues. In nucleotides, the CDR3 is TGTGCCAGCAGCTACTCCCCCCAGGGGGCCAGTGAAAAACTGTTTTTT. Translation gives CASSYSPQGASEKLFF.

V gene TRBV4-3 combines with J gene TRBJ2-3; the D gene could be TRBD1 or TRBD2 (6 bases each). This CDR3 has 15 residues. Trimming took off 4 bases at V and 3 bases at J, with 14 bases between the two ends. In germline, CDR1 is LGHNA, CDR2 YSLEER. In nucleotides, the CDR3 is TGCGCCAGCAGCCCTTCTGGAGGGGGGACAGATACGCAGTATTTT. Protein product: CASSPSGGGTDTQYF.

The CDR3 region is CASSYQGGGYNSPLHF. CDR3 DNA sequence: TGTGCCAGCAGTTACCAAGGTGGGGGCTATAATTCACCCCTCCACTTT. The genes are TRBV6-6 and TRBJ1-6; tentatively, D is TRBD1 (5 bases). Germline CDR1 is MNHNY and CDR2 is SVGAGI (reference sequence). V was pared by 2 bases and J by 3 bases, with 11 bases between. The CDR3 has 16 amino acids.

The chain links TRBV5-1 to TRBJ1-1; no definite D call. CDR1 is SGHRS and CDR2 is YFSETQ in the germline V gene. CDR3 size: 13 residues. Trimming removed 5 bases from V and 1 base from J, with 9 bases in between. The CDR3 DNA reads TGCGCCAGCAGTTTATCCTGGAACACTGAAGCTTTCTTT. Translation: CASSLSWNTEAFF.

This chain links TRBV7-9 with TRBJ1-4; 8 bases agree with TRBD1. The trim removed 3 bases at V and 2 bases at J, leaving 5 bases unmatched. The V gene's germline CDR1 is SEHNR and CDR2 FQNEAQ (reference sequence). This CDR3 has 16 residues. CDR3 nucleotides: TGTGCCAGCAGCTTCGGGACAGGCAACACTAATGAAAAACTGTTTTTT. Protein product: CASSFGTGNTNEKLFF. The full variable domain, with the rest looked up from reference TRBV7-9 and TRBJ1-4, is DTGVSQNPRHKITKRGQNVTFRCDPISEHNRLYWYRQTLGQGPEFLTYFQNEAQLEKSRLLSDRFSAERPKGSFSTLEIQRTEQGDSAMYLCASSFGTGNTNEKLFFGSGTQLSVL.

The chain combines TRBV27 with TRBJ2-7, with D perhaps TRBD2 (5 bases). The length of the CDR3 is 13 residues. CDR1 and CDR2 from the germline V gene are MNHEY and SMNVEV (reference sequence). V was shortened by 8 bases and J by 4 bases, with 15 bases between the two germline ends. The CDR3, as DNA: TGTGCCAGCGGGAGTTATTCGTCGTACGAGCAGTACTTC. It specifies CASGSYSSYEQYF.

The chain combines TRBV5-4 with TRBJ1-2; no definite D call. Between the trimmed V and J ends, which lost 0 bases and 8 bases, there was a span of 8 bases. CDR1 and CDR2 (germline): SGHNT, YYREEE (reference sequence). This CDR3 has 12 residues. The CDR3 sequence: CASSLDSHGYTF. The DNA for the CDR3 is TGTGCCAGCAGCTTGGATAGCCACGGCTACACCTTC. Full variable domain (outside the CDR3, taken from reference TRBV5-4 and TRBJ1-2): ETGVTQSPTHLIKTRGQQVTLRCSSQSGHNTVSWYQQALGQGPQFIFQYYREEENGRGNFPPRFSGLQFPNYSSELNVNALELDDSALYLCASSLDSHGYTFGSGTRLTVV.

CDR3 region: CAWSVPEDEQYF. As DNA, the CDR3 is TGTGCCTGGAGTGTACCGGAAGACGAGCAGTACTTC. The chain employs TRBV30 and TRBJ2-5; D not resolved. The assigned J gene may be wrong: the sequence end matches TRBJ2-7 better. This CDR3 has 12 amino acids. Germline V gene sequence: CDR1 GTSNPN, CDR2 SVGIG (reference sequence).

The gene calls are TRBV6-5 and TRBJ2-2; maybe TRBD1 (6 bases). Germline-derived CDR1 and CDR2 are MNHEY and SVGAGI. The CDR3 sequence is 14 residues long. Trimming took off 6 bases at V and 3 bases at J, with 11 bases between the two ends. Here the CDR3 DNA reads TGTGCCAGCAGACGGGACACCTACACCGGGGAGCTGTTTTTT. Its translation: CASRRDTYTGELFF.

The chain uses TRBV6-1 and TRBJ1-4; 7 nucleotides align to TRBD1. The CDR3 length is 15 residues. The V segment lost 6 bases and the J segment 0 bases; nucleotides outside the gene matches: 4. Germline CDR1 and CDR2: MNHNS and SASEGT. CDR3 loop: CASSLTGATNEKLFF. The CDR3 nucleotides read TGTGCCAGCAGCCTCACAGGGGCAACTAATGAAAAACTGTTTTTT.

This sequence joins TRBV6-5 and TRBJ2-2; D remains unclear. The germline V and J ends were trimmed by 0 bases and 3 bases, with 11 bases remaining between them. CDR3 length: 16 amino acids. CDR1 is MNHEY and CDR2 is SVGAGI in the germline V gene. The DNA of the CDR3 is TGTGCCAGCAGTTACTCTGGGCAGCAGTACACCGGGGAGCTGTTTTTT. The encoded protein is CASSYSGQQYTGELFF.

The chain joins TRBV29-1 to TRBJ2-6; unclear D gene. Trimming pared 4 bases from V and 0 bases from J, leaving 10 bases between. CDR3 size: 15 residues. Germline V gene lookup returns CDR1 SQVTM and CDR2 ANQGSEA. The CDR3 is CSVVSQASGANVLTF. The CDR3 DNA reads as TGCAGCGTTGTAAGTCAAGCCTCTGGGGCCAACGTCCTGACTTTC.

J is TRBJ2-1 and V is TRBV11-2; 8 bases fit TRBD2. CDR1 and CDR2 (germline): SGHAT, FQNNGV. The length of the CDR3 is 14 residues. Trimming took 4 bases from V and 6 from J; bases not matched to a gene: 5. The CDR3 is CASSSRTSTNEQFF. The DNA of the CDR3 is TGTGCCAGCAGCTCACGGACTAGCACCAATGAGCAGTTCTTC.

This sequence joins TRBV4-1 and TRBJ1-5, with 10 bases matching TRBD1. The trim removed 0 bases at V and 7 bases at J, leaving 6 bases unmatched. Germline V gene lookup returns CDR1 MGHRA and CDR2 YSYEKL. The length of the CDR3 is 16 residues. The CDR3 nucleotides read TGCGCCAGCAGCCAAGATCCGGGACAGGGGAGGCAGCCCCAGCATTTT. Translation gives CASSQDPGQGRQPQHF.

The chain is built from TRBV20-1 and TRBJ2-7; D is unclear. The CDR3 consists of 11 residues. Looked up from germline, CDR1 is DFQATT and CDR2 is SNEGSKA (reference sequence). The V end was cut by 0 bases, the J end by 3 bases, with 3 bases between. CDR3 loop: CSAREDYEQYF. CDR3 sequence (DNA): TGCAGTGCTAGAGAAGACTACGAGCAGTACTTC.

The chain uses TRBV20-1 and TRBJ1-1, with D possibly matching TRBD1 (5 bases). This CDR3 region has 11 residues. Germline V gene sequence: CDR1 DFQATT, CDR2 SNEGSKA (reference sequence). Trimming took 7 bases from V and 3 from J, leaving 9 bases between them. DNA of the CDR3: TGCAGTGGCGCGGGGGACACTGAAGCTTTCTTT. Translating gives CSGAGDTEAFF.

The chain is built from TRBV30 and TRBJ2-3, with TRBD2 identical over 12 bases. Per the germline V gene, CDR1 is GTSNPN and CDR2 is SVGIG (reference sequence). The V and J ends lost 2 bases and 6 bases, in that order; junction bases with no gene match: 6. CDR3 length equals 15 residues. This CDR3 is CAWSLTSGSVDTQYF. The CDR3 DNA reads TGTGCCTGGAGTTTGACTAGCGGGAGCGTGGATACGCAGTATTTT. The variable domain in full, completed from reference TRBV30 and TRBJ2-3, reads SQTIHQWPATLVQPVGSPLSLECTVEGTSNPNLYWYRQAAGRGLQLLFYSVGIGQISSEVPQNLSASRPQDRQFILSSKKLLLSDSGFYLCAWSLTSGSVDTQYFGPGTRLTVL.

The rearrangement links TRBV10-3 to TRBJ1-2; D may be TRBD1 (5 bases). CDR1 is ENHRY and CDR2 is SYGVKD in the germline V gene. The CDR3 has 14 residues. V gave up 4 bases and J gave up 3 bases, with 12 bases separating them. The CDR3 protein is CAISGRRGDYGYTF. The DNA for the CDR3 is TGTGCCATCAGTGGCCGGAGGGGAGACTATGGCTACACCTTC.

The rearrangement links TRBV29-1 to TRBJ1-1; D not resolved. Germline V gene lookup returns CDR1 SQVTM and CDR2 ANQGSEA. Deletions cut 3 bases from V and 6 bases from J, with 8 bases between. This CDR3 region has 11 residues. The CDR3 nucleotides read TGCAGCGTTGAGAACGGCGCTGAAGCTTTCTTT. This sequence encodes CSVENGAEAFF.

This chain uses TRBV7-2 with TRBJ2-7; TRBD2 might be the D (6 bases). V was trimmed by 3 bases and J by 5 bases, leaving 11 bases between them. This CDR3 has 13 residues. Germline assignment: CDR1 SGHTA and CDR2 FQGNSA. The CDR3 protein is CASSFPGRNEQYF. The CDR3 bases are TGTGCCAGCAGCTTCCCAGGGAGGAACGAGCAGTACTTC.

J is TRBJ2-5 and V is TRBV29-1; 8 nucleotides match TRBD2. The germline V gene encodes CDR1 SQVTM and CDR2 ANQGSEA. This CDR3 spans 14 amino acids. Trimming cost V 3 bases and J 7 bases; bases outside gene matches: 10. The CDR3 here is CSVEPGLGQATQYF. CDR3 in DNA: TGCAGCGTTGAGCCGGGACTAGGTCAGGCGACCCAGTACTTC. Using reference TRBV29-1 and TRBJ2-5 for the parts outside the CDR3, the full variable domain is SAVISQKPSRDICQRGTSLTIQCQVDSQVTMMFWYRQQPGQSLTLIATANQGSEATYESGFVIDKFPISRPNLTFSTLTVSNMSPEDSSIYLCSVEPGLGQATQYFGPGTRLLVL.

J is TRBJ2-2 and V is TRBV29-1, with 7 nucleotides matching TRBD2. Germline CDR1 reads SQVTM; CDR2 reads ANQGSEA. The CDR3 consists of 15 residues. Trimming removed 6 bases from V and 3 bases from J; junction bases left unmatched: 10. Here the CDR3 reads CSVARTSDDTGELFF. The CDR3 DNA reads as TGCAGCGTGGCCAGGACTAGTGATGACACCGGGGAGCTGTTTTTT.

The V gene is TRBV19, the J gene TRBJ2-4; the D gene is possibly TRBD1 (5 bases). The CDR3 is made up of 12 amino acids. Trimming stripped 5 bases from V and 7 bases from J, with 9 bases between. Germline loops: CDR1 LNHDA, CDR2 SQIVND (reference sequence). The CDR3 sequence is CASSGYRNIQYF. DNA of the CDR3: TGTGCCAGTAGTGGGTACAGGAACATTCAGTACTTC.

In this sample, this clone turned up a few times. This specimen includes other DNA sequences encoding the same CDR3. This chain uses TRBV6-5 with TRBJ2-3, with D uncertain. Germline lookup yields CDR1 MNHEY and CDR2 SVGAGI. The CDR3 has 13 residues. The V gene lost 5 bases and the J gene lost 0 bases, with 6 bases spanning the gap. The CDR3 sequence is CASSLQSTDTQYF. CDR3 DNA: TGTGCCAGCAGTCTTCAAAGCACAGATACGCAGTATTTT.

This clone turned up a few times. The rearrangement uses TRBV4-2 and TRBJ1-2, with D maybe TRBD1 (5 bases). The germline CDR1 and CDR2 sequences are LGHNA and YNFKEQ. Between the trimmed V and J ends, which lost 1 base and 2 bases, there was a span of 11 bases. CDR3 length: 15 amino acids. Here the CDR3 reads CASSQGQGENYGYTF. CDR3 DNA sequence: TGTGCCAGCAGCCAAGGTCAGGGCGAGAACTATGGCTACACCTTC.

The chain couples TRBV10-3 to TRBJ2-7; D is possibly TRBD2 (6 bases). Per the germline V gene, CDR1 is ENHRY and CDR2 is SYGVKD. The CDR3 loop spans 11 amino acids. Trimming removed 7 bases at V and 6 bases at J, with 10 bases between. The CDR3 DNA sequence: TGTGCCATCACCCCCGGGGGCGAGCAGTACTTC. Protein: CAITPGGEQYF.

This chain connects TRBV6-1 to TRBJ2-5; D perhaps matches TRBD2 (7 bases). CDR3 length: 13 amino acids. Germline CDR1 and CDR2: MNHNS and SASEGT. V lost 9 bases, J lost 4 bases, and 15 bases lay in between. CDR3 sequence: CASSPRGAETQYF. The CDR3 bases are TGTGCCAGTTCACCCCGGGGGGCAGAGACCCAGTACTTC.

The chain is built from TRBV6-5 and TRBJ2-5; 8 bases are a match to TRBD1. Germline CDR1 MNHEY, CDR2 SVGAGI. This CDR3 is built from 14 residues. The J segment lost 5 bases and the V segment lost 2 bases, leaving 4 bases of the junction unmatched. The CDR3 nucleotides read TGTGCCAGCAGTTACGGGACAGGCGGGGAGACCCAGTACTTC. This sequence encodes CASSYGTGGETQYF.

The rearrangement joins TRBV27 to TRBJ1-1; D gene unclear. In germline, CDR1 is MNHEY, CDR2 SMNVEV (reference sequence). CDR3 length: 15 amino acids. V gave up 0 bases and J gave up 4 bases, with 12 bases separating them. The chain's CDR3 is CASSLSAVWSTEAFF. The CDR3 bases are TGTGCCAGCAGTTTATCGGCGGTCTGGAGCACTGAAGCTTTCTTT.